What follows are 5 T cell receptor beta chains derived from one specimen sequenced in a study of OX40 agonist ivuxolimab in advanced cancers. TCRdb keeps only in-frame clones here, not all; method: immunoSEQ multiplex PCR. The sample lists tens of thousands of clones; about 90% were seen once. The source was CD4+ or CD8+ T cells sorted from blood, collected in a trial of the OX40 agonist ivuxolimab. Source of these receptors: an adult with an advanced solid tumor such as melanoma, head and neck, liver or kidney cancer.

The chain employs TRBV18 and TRBJ2-2; D remains ambiguous. The CDR3 runs 15 residues. Germline-derived CDR1 and CDR2 are KGHSH and LQKENI. The germline V and J ends were trimmed by 3 bases and 2 bases, with 10 bases remaining between them. The CDR3 bases are TGTGCCAGCTCACCTCGGGCAAGCAACACCGGGGAGCTGTTTTTT. It encodes CASSPRASNTGELFF.

This chain links TRBV9 with TRBJ2-7; no clear D. The V gene's germline CDR1 is SGDLS and CDR2 YYNGEE. V dropped 4 bases and J dropped 6 bases, with 14 bases sitting between them. The CDR3 extends over 13 amino acids. This chain's CDR3 is CASSPRLISEQYF. The CDR3, as DNA: TGTGCCAGCAGCCCCCGGCTCATTAGCGAGCAGTACTTC.

The rearrangement joins TRBV4-3 to TRBJ2-5; D perhaps matches TRBD1 (5 bases). The germline gives CDR1 LGHNA, CDR2 YSLEER. Trimming took 0 bases from V and 1 from J, leaving 9 bases between them. The CDR3 length is 15 residues. The chain's CDR3 is CASSQEGVPQETQYF. The CDR3 DNA sequence: TGCGCCAGCAGCCAAGAAGGGGTCCCCCAAGAGACCCAGTACTTC.

This chain joins TRBV30 and TRBJ2-1; 9 nucleotides agree with TRBD2. CDR1 is GTSNPN, CDR2 SVGIG, per germline (reference sequence). Losses at the gene ends were 1 base for V and 9 bases for J; bases not matched to a gene: 4. The CDR3 is 13 amino acids. CDR3 sequence reads: CAWSGLAGFEQFF. The CDR3 DNA is TGTGCCTGGAGTGGGCTAGCGGGATTTGAGCAGTTCTTC.

The chain carries TRBV7-3 and TRBJ1-2; TRBD1 aligns across 9 bases. The CDR3 has 13 amino acids. Germline lookup yields CDR1 SGHTA and CDR2 FQGTGA. The J segment lost 5 bases and the V segment lost 5 bases, leaving 3 bases of the junction unmatched. For the CDR3, the DNA is TGTGCCAGCAGCCGCGGACAGGGGTATGGCTACACCTTC. This encodes CASSRGQGYGYTF.